This T cell receptor (beta chain) was documented in a study of blood T cell repertoires in COVID-19 (dated by TCRdb to 2020 to 2021). For the study in its entirety: Samples covering the acute and convalescent phases of COVID-19 were provided by collaborators in the United States, Italy and Spain. The repertoires were made available in a free public database intended to serve as a resource for research on the immune response to SARS-CoV-2. Where HLA class I and class II types were available, the types were taken from metadata supplied by the sample provider, not from assay-based typing. The prospective study material was composed of cDNA or gDNA derived from T cells, B-cell-depleted T cells, or PBMCs. Samples came from the ongoing ImmuneRACE study (first 160 participants) plus 1,254 subjects from 6 global collaborators. Deeply sampled blood TCRbeta repertoires from subjects exposed to, actively infected with, or recovered from COVID-19 were included in the dataset. Nearly every sample came with metadata listing a de-identified subject ID, COVID-19 status, age in years and sex. The paper as a whole reports these results and caveats: The amount of clinical and demographic metadata varied by source and participant and was provided uncurated.

Another Seattle source contributed samples from volunteer blood donors who had recovered from COVID-19. Each collaborating institution followed its own protocols to collect whole blood in K2EDTA tubes. For TCRbeta analysis, collaborators shipped samples as frozen whole blood, isolated PBMCs, or DNA extracted from either of those sample types. TCRbeta CDR3 regions were amplified from genomic DNA by means of the immunoSEQ Assay, a bias-controlled multiplex PCR. The original methods were these. Nucleated cell counts per sample were estimated from amplification of reference gene primers within the assay. To quantify the absolute abundance of each unique TCRbeta CDR3 rearrangement, sequence reads were collapsed and filtered. For each sample, productive Simpson clonality was calculated by taking the square root of Simpson's diversity index across productive rearrangements. The source is immuneACCESS, and TCRdb retained only in-frame sequences with V and J called. Part of the clones is not carried over; for the studies checked, unresolved V genes explain less than half of this, and the remainder is unexplained. V and J calls and clone size come straight from that table; D and trimming were deduced from the DNA. A total of nearly 300,000 clones appear in this sample, approximately 90% of them only once. 6.9% of the sample rests with the top ten.

Its CDR3 holds 12 amino acids, cysteine through phenylalanine. The DNA shown is the 36-base CDR3, in frame from base 1. Relative to germline, V is missing 5 bases and J is missing 8 bases, with 3 bases of the junction outside any gene match. Comments on this clone: Its antigen is unknown. No clone much larger than this one lies a single base away; base qualities are absent.

The receptor was isolated from a woman aged 25 to 45 who had recovered from COVID-19. The sequence is built from TRBV12-3 or TRBV12-4 and TRBJ2-1; TRBD1 agrees with 7 junctional bases. The specimen was peripheral blood. The DNA reads TGTGCCAGCAGTACAGGGGTGGATGAGCAGTTCTTC. Its protein product is CASSTGVDEQFF.